This T cell receptor (beta chain) originates from a study of CD8+ T cells in alopecia areata. Turning to the study itself: Patients in the treated group were given tofacitinib by mouth, 5 to 10 mg twice a day.

Alopecia areata patients provided lesional scalp punch biopsies and peripheral blood. From PBMCs, CD4+ and CD8+ T cells were sorted. Extraction of RNA preceded its reverse transcription into cDNA, which served as the sequencing template. Some clones are missing from TCRdb's copy, which holds only in-frame ones; the method was immunoSEQ multiplex PCR. Among 140,000 to 150,000 clones, about 89% were seen once, and the ten largest hold over 13%. CDR1 is GTSNPN and CDR2 is SVGIG in the germline V gene (reference sequence). The CDR3 is 14 amino acids. Trimming took 0 bases from V and 2 from J, leaving 9 bases between them.

The clonotype was recovered from a human donor with alopecia areata. The starting material was CD8+ T cells sorted from blood, obtained at week 0. The chain has TRBV30 and TRBJ2-3; D is ambiguous. The CDR3 DNA is TGTGCCTGGAGTGTACGAGCTTTCACAGATACGCAGTATTTT. This codes for CAWSVRAFTDTQYF.